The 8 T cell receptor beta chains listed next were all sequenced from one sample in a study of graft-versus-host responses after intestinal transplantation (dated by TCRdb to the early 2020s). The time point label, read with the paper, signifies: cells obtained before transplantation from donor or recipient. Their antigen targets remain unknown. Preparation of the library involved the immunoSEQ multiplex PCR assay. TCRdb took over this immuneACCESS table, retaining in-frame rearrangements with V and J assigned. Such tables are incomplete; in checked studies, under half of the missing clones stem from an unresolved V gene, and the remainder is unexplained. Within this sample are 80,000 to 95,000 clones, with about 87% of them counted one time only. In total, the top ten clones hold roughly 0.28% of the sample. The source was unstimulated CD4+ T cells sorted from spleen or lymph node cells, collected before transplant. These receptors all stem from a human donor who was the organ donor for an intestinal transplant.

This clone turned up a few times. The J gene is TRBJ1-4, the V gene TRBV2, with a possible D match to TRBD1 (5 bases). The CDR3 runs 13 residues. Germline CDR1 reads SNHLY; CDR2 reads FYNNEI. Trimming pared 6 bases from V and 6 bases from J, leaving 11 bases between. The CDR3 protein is CASRGGADEKLFF. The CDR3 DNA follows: TGTGCCAGCAGGGGGGGTGCGGATGAAAAACTGTTTTTT.

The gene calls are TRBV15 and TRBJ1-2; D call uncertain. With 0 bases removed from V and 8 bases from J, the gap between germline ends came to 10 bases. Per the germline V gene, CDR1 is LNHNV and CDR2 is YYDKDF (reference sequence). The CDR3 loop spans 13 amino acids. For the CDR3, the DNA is TGTGCCACCAGCAGAGACCCCGGTGAGGGCTACACCTTC. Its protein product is CATSRDPGEGYTF.

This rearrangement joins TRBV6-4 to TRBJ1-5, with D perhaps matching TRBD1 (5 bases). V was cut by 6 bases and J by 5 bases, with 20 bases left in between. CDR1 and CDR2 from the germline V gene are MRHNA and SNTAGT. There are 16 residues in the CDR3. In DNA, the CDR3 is TGTGCCAGCAGGTGTTCTCGGCAGGGAGGTGATCAGCCCCAGCATTTT. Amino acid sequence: CASRCSRQGGDQPQHF.

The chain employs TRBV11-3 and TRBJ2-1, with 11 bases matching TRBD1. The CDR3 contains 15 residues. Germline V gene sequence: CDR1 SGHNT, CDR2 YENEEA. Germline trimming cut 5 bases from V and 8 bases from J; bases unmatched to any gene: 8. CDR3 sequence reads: CASSRRTGGNDEQFF. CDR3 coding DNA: TGTGCCAGCAGCCGTCGGACAGGGGGCAACGATGAGCAGTTCTTC.

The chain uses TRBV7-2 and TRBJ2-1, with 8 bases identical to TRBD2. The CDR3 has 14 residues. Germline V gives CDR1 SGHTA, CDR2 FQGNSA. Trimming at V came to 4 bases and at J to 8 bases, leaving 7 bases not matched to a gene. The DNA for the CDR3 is TGTGCCAGCAGCTCCCAGCGGGGGAGGGATGAGCAGTTCTTC. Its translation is CASSSQRGRDEQFF.

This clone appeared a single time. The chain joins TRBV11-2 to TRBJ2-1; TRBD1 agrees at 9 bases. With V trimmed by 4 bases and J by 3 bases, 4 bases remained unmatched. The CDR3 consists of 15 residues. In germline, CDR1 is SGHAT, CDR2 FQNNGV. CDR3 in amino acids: CASSSGTGFYNEQFF. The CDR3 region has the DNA TGTGCCAGCAGCTCAGGGACAGGGTTCTACAATGAGCAGTTCTTC.

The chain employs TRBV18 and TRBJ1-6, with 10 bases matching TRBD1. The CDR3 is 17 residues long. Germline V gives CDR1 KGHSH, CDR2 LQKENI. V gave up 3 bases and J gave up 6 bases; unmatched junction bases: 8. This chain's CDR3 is CASSPTGGARRNSPLHF. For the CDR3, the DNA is TGTGCCAGCTCACCGACAGGGGGCGCCCGGCGTAATTCACCCCTCCACTTT.

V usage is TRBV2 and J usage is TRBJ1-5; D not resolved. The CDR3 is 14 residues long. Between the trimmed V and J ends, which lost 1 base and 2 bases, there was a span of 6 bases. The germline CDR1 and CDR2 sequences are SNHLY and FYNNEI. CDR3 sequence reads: CASSEGGGNQPQHF. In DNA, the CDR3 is TGTGCCAGCAGTGAAGGGGGAGGCAATCAGCCCCAGCATTTT.